This TCR beta chain was found in a study of Ad26.COV2.S vaccination and SARS-CoV-2 variants. Study at large: Within the COV1001 Ad26.COV2.S trial arm, the donor was enrolled.

The treatment is: some 20 received Ad26.COV2.S at low or high dose, single or two shots; a few received placebo; per-sample allocation not given. Sampling was performed 63 days after the first vaccine or placebo injection. CDR3 size: 14 residues. From germline, CDR1 is MDHEN and CDR2 SYDVKM. V was shortened by 4 bases and J by 5 bases, with 14 bases between the two germline ends. TCRdb keeps only in-frame clones here, not all; method: immunoSEQ multiplex PCR. Of approximately 400,000 clones in the sample, 85% are singletons; the top ten hold roughly 3.3%. Regarding this clone: Antigen specificity is unknown.

Study-level points and caveats: Vaccine recipients had higher spike-specific TCR breadth than placebo recipients. Quantification of TCR breadth and depth may have yielded underestimates of total T cell responses.

The sample in question was peripheral blood, obtained in a trial of Ad26.COV2.S vaccine versus placebo. This chain uses TRBV28 with TRBJ1-1; tentative D call: TRBD1 (5 bases). The source of this sequence is a person between 18 and 59 years old who received the Ad26.COV2.S COVID-19 vaccine or a placebo. CDR3 sequence: CASSSPRRVTEAFF. In DNA, the CDR3 is TGTGCCAGCAGTTCGCCCCGCAGGGTAACTGAAGCTTTCTTT.